The 30 T cell receptor beta chains in this list originate from one sample, sequenced in a study of early T cells in non-severe SARS-CoV-2 infection (dated by TCRdb to about 2021). Library preparation employed 5' RACE. Sequencing instrument: NextSeq 500. TCRdb reworked the public reads: Q25 trimming with fastp, MiXCR clone assembly, productive beta chains retained. Here each entry gathers all rows of one CDR3 protein and keeps the most common genes and DNA. This sample has tens of thousands of distinct CDR3 sequences in its table, and around 4% of those were observed once. Clones ranked in the top ten supply less than 12% of the sample. The sequenced sample was whole blood. Receptor source: an adult who was a healthcare worker with PCR-confirmed SARS-CoV-2 infection or an uninfected control (not recorded which).

This clonotype was found many times. The V call is TRBV6-2 or TRBV6-3, the J call TRBJ2-7; 8 positions match TRBD2. CDR1 and CDR2 from the germline V gene are MNHEY and SVGEGT. This CDR3 is 16 amino acids long. Unmatched junction bases numbered 15, after V lost 4 bases and J lost 7 bases. The CDR3 here is CASSLERESPNGEQYF. CDR3 sequence (DNA): TGTGCCAGCAGTTTGGAGCGGGAGTCCCCAAACGGGGAGCAGTACTTC.

The rearrangement uses TRBV16 and TRBJ1-1; D gene uncertain. The CDR3 has 14 amino acids. Germline-derived CDR1 and CDR2 are KGHSY and FQNENV. Trimming took 2 bases from V and 2 from J, leaving 9 bases between them. The CDR3 is CASSQIRGNTEAFF. DNA of the CDR3: TGTGCCAGCAGCCAAATCCGTGGAAACACTGAAGCTTTCTTT.

This clonotype was seen ten or more times. The chain links TRBV27 to TRBJ2-3, with no clear D. The germline V gene has CDR1 MNHEY and CDR2 SMNVEV (reference sequence). The CDR3 has 16 amino acids. V was clipped by 10 bases and J by 2 bases, with 22 bases between them. This CDR3 is CATRGQRWSYTDTQYF. The CDR3 DNA reads as TGTGCCACCAGAGGCCAGAGGTGGTCCTACACAGATACGCAGTATTTT.

This clonotype was found many times. V is TRBV28 and J is TRBJ1-2; D is ambiguous. V was shortened by 10 bases and J by 3 bases, with 12 bases between the two germline ends. The CDR3 extends over 12 amino acids. The germline V gene encodes CDR1 MDHEN and CDR2 SYDVKM. CDR3 coding DNA: TGTGCCACACGGACCGGCGACTATGGCTACACCTTC. Encoded protein: CATRTGDYGYTF.

This clonotype has more than one count but fewer than ten. The J gene is TRBJ2-2, the V gene TRBV28; D remains unclear. With 3 bases removed from V and 5 bases from J, the gap between germline ends came to 7 bases. The CDR3 has 13 amino acids. CDR1 is MDHEN, CDR2 SYDVKM, per germline. The CDR3 nucleotides are TGTGCCAGCAGTTTTCGCGTGACCGGGGAGCTGTTTTTT. This codes for CASSFRVTGELFF.

In its sample, this clonotype was seen many times. The chain is built from TRBV19 and TRBJ2-7; no clear D. Germline V gene data show CDR1 as LNHDA and CDR2 as SQIVND (reference sequence). Trimming stripped 5 bases from V and 6 bases from J, with 17 bases between. The CDR3 is 14 amino acids. The CDR3 loop reads CASSLTGFQGEQYF. DNA for the CDR3: TGTGCCAGTAGTCTCACCGGATTTCAAGGCGAGCAGTACTTC.

By frequency in the sample, this clonotype is large. The V gene is TRBV5-1, the J gene TRBJ2-2; D uncertain. V lost 4 bases to trimming and J lost 3 bases, with 13 bases between them. This CDR3 has 15 amino acids. From germline, CDR1 is SGHRS and CDR2 YFSETQ. CDR3 coding DNA: TGCGCCAGCAGCCCTAGGGCGTGGGACACCGGGGAGCTGTTTTTT. Its translation is CASSPRAWDTGELFF. The whole variable domain, remainder taken from reference TRBV5-1 and TRBJ2-2, is KAGVTQTPRYLIKTRGQQVTLSCSPISGHRSVSWYQQTPGQGLQFLFEYFSETQRNKGNFPGRFSGRQFSNSRSEMNVSTLELGDSALYLCASSPRAWDTGELFFGEGSRLTVL.

This clonotype came up many times. The chain combines TRBV6-1 with TRBJ1-4, with D hard to call. Germline V gives CDR1 MNHNS, CDR2 SASEGT. The CDR3 is 11 residues long. CDR3 residues: CGGRLGEKLFF. CDR3 nucleotides: TGTGGGGGTAGGTTAGGTGAAAAACTGTTTTTT.

V and J are TRBV2 and TRBJ2-2; 11 nucleotides agree with TRBD1. The CDR3 sequence is 18 residues long. Trimming took 1 base from V and 4 from J; bases not matched to a gene: 8. CDR1 is SNHLY, CDR2 FYNNEI, per germline. The CDR3 DNA is TGTGCCAGCAGTGAAGAGGGACAGGGGGATGGATTCACCGGGGAGCTGTTTTTT. Encoded protein: CASSEEGQGDGFTGELFF.

This clonotype was recorded many times. The rearrangement joins TRBV19 to TRBJ2-2; D ambiguous. The CDR3 runs to 13 residues. Trimming removed 5 bases at V and 5 bases at J, with 9 bases between. The germline V gene encodes CDR1 LNHDA and CDR2 SQIVND (reference sequence). CDR3 bases: TGTGCCAGTAGTCCACAGTTAACCGGGGAGCTGTTTTTT. Translating gives CASSPQLTGELFF.

This clonotype showed up many times. The rearrangement links TRBV14 to TRBJ1-4; D is unresolved. CDR1 is SGHDN and CDR2 is FVKESK in the germline V gene. CDR3 size: 17 residues. V lost 0 bases to trimming and J lost 3 bases, with 14 bases between them. This chain's CDR3 is CASSQDASLPANEKLFF. Written as DNA, the CDR3 is TGTGCCAGCAGCCAAGACGCCAGTCTCCCCGCTAATGAAAAACTGTTTTTT.

This clonotype showed up many times. This chain uses TRBV20-1 with TRBJ2-1; D is undetermined. This CDR3 is built from 11 residues. Germline V gene data show CDR1 as DFQATT and CDR2 as SNEGSKA (reference sequence). V was cut by 4 bases and J by 9 bases, with 10 bases left in between. For the CDR3, the DNA is TGCAGTGCTAACGGGCTCAGTGAGCAGTTCTTC. Residues: CSANGLSEQFF.

The table lists this clonotype with many counts. The chain is built from TRBV28 and TRBJ2-3; 10 bases align to TRBD1. The V segment lost 5 bases and the J segment 1 base; nucleotides outside the gene matches: 12. CDR1 and CDR2 (germline): MDHEN, SYDVKM. The CDR3 is 18 residues long. The CDR3 region is CASSPTLDRGLGTDTQYF. The CDR3 nucleotides read TGTGCCAGCAGTCCGACACTAGACAGGGGGCTGGGCACAGATACGCAGTATTTT.

V and J are TRBV28 and TRBJ1-2, with D perhaps matching TRBD1 (6 bases). Germline CDR1 and CDR2: MDHEN and SYDVKM. Trimming cost V 6 bases and J 4 bases, with 18 bases left between them. The CDR3 covers 15 residues. The CDR3 coding sequence is TGTGCCAGCAGGCGCGCGTCGCCAGGGGCCTATGGCTACACCTTC. It encodes CASRRASPGAYGYTF.

This clonotype was seen many times. The chain has TRBV20-1 and TRBJ1-6; TRBD1 might be the D (6 bases). The germline V gene encodes CDR1 DFQATT and CDR2 SNEGSKA (reference sequence). This CDR3 spans 17 amino acids. Trimming took 0 bases from V and 7 from J, leaving 19 bases between them. DNA for the CDR3: TGCAGTGCTAGAGACCTCAGGGGATCTCCGTTGAATTCACCCCTCCACTTT. Amino acids: CSARDLRGSPLNSPLHF.

This clonotype has a count of ten or more. This chain connects TRBV9 to TRBJ2-7; 12 bases align to TRBD1. Germline trimming cut 3 bases from V and 6 bases from J; bases unmatched to any gene: 4. In germline, CDR1 is SGDLS, CDR2 YYNGEE. The CDR3 is 14 residues long. CDR3 loop: CASSEGQGAREQYF. CDR3 nucleotides: TGTGCCAGCAGCGAGGGACAGGGGGCCCGCGAGCAGTACTTC.

This clonotype came up many times. The chain uses TRBV18 and TRBJ1-2, with D unclear. V was cut by 1 base and J by 4 bases, with 7 bases left in between. This CDR3 has 13 amino acids. CDR1 is KGHSH and CDR2 is LQKENI in the germline V gene. The CDR3 loop is CASSPLAGYGYTF. The CDR3 region has the DNA TGTGCCAGCTCACCACTCGCCGGCTATGGCTACACCTTC.

This clonotype was seen repeatedly, ten times or more. The gene calls are TRBV7-2 and TRBJ1-4; D gene uncertain. The V end was cut by 2 bases, the J end by 0 bases, with 7 bases between. Germline V gene sequence: CDR1 SGHTA, CDR2 FQGNSA. The CDR3 is made up of 15 amino acids. The CDR3 sequence is CASSLQSTTNEKLFF. CDR3 nucleotides: TGTGCCAGCAGCTTACAGAGCACAACTAATGAAAAACTGTTTTTT.

In its sample, this clonotype was seen many times. This chain links TRBV2 with TRBJ1-5; 10 bases agree with TRBD1. CDR3 size: 18 residues. CDR1 SNHLY and CDR2 FYNNEI come from the germline V gene. V shed 6 bases and J 0 bases; nucleotides not matched to a gene: 11. The CDR3 spells CASSTGQGISYSNQPQHF. In nucleotides, the CDR3 is TGTGCCAGCAGCACGGGACAGGGGATTTCATATAGCAATCAGCCCCAGCATTTT.

This clonotype was seen ten or more times. The chain uses TRBV28 and TRBJ2-7, with TRBD1 matching over 8 bases. V shed 10 bases, J shed 7 bases, and the junction held 12 bases outside the gene matches. Germline-derived CDR1 and CDR2 are MDHEN and SYDVKM. This CDR3 is 13 amino acids long. The CDR3 loop reads CATRTGIEKEQYF. Here the CDR3 DNA reads TGTGCCACGAGGACAGGGATCGAGAAAGAGCAGTACTTC. Together with reference TRBV28 and TRBJ2-7, the CDR3 gives the full variable domain: DVKVTQSSRYLVKRTGEKVFLECVQDMDHENMFWYRQDPGLGLRLIYFSYDVKMKEKGDIPEGYSVSREKKERFSLILESASTNQTSMYLCATRTGIEKEQYFGPGTRLTVT.

This clonotype was counted ten times or more. This rearrangement joins TRBV20-1 to TRBJ2-4; 11 bases map to TRBD1. Germline loops: CDR1 DFQATT, CDR2 SNEGSKA (reference sequence). The junction had 12 bases not matched to a gene; V was cut back by 2 bases and J by 3 bases. CDR3 length equals 18 residues. The CDR3 DNA reads TGCAGTGCTAGAACCGGGACAGGGGGTTCGATCGGCAAAAACATTCAGTACTTC. Translation gives CSARTGTGGSIGKNIQYF.

At least ten counts were recorded for this clonotype. V and J are TRBV6-2 or TRBV6-3 and TRBJ2-2; D uncertain. Germline lookup yields CDR1 MNHEY and CDR2 SVGEGT. V was clipped by 6 bases and J by 6 bases, with 11 bases between them. This CDR3 contains 13 residues. This chain's CDR3 is CASSQIGPGELFF. The CDR3 bases are TGTGCCAGCAGCCAGATCGGGCCCGGGGAGCTGTTTTTT.

This clonotype appeared many times. The gene calls are TRBV7-3 and TRBJ2-7, with TRBD2 matching 7 bases. The germline V gene encodes CDR1 SGHTA and CDR2 FQGTGA. The V gene end was trimmed by 5 bases and the J gene end by 4 bases; junction bases not matched to a gene: 8. The CDR3 runs 14 residues. The CDR3: CASSLGLGGYEQYF. In DNA form, the CDR3 reads TGTGCCAGCAGCCTCGGACTAGGAGGTTACGAGCAGTACTTC.

The rearrangement uses TRBV7-9 and TRBJ2-2, with D maybe TRBD1 (7 bases). Germline V lookup: CDR1 SEHNR, CDR2 FQNEAQ (reference sequence). The CDR3 has 17 amino acids. V was shortened by 3 bases and J by 3 bases, with 17 bases between the two germline ends. The CDR3 bases are TGTGCCAGCAGCTTTGACCCGGGACAGCGGGACACCGGGGAGCTGTTTTTT. Protein: CASSFDPGQRDTGELFF.

This clonotype was observed at least ten times. The chain is built from TRBV3-2 and TRBJ2-1. TRBV3-2 is termed a pseudogene. This CDR3 is 16 amino acids long. DNA of the CDR3: TGTGCCAGCAGCCAACTCTGGCCAGGATGGTTCGATGAGCAGTTCTTC. It is translated as CASSQLWPGWFDEQFF.

In the case of this clonotype: This may arise from a read error, as a much more abundant clone is one base away. This sequence joins TRBV7-3 and TRBJ2-1; tentatively, D is TRBD1 (5 bases). The CDR3 has 13 amino acids. V was shortened by 2 bases and J by 6 bases, with 8 bases between the two germline ends. Germline values: CDR1 SGHTA, CDR2 FQGTGA. The CDR3 sequence is CASSLEQGNEQFF. Written as DNA, the CDR3 is TGTGCCAGCAGCTTAGAGCAGGGCAATGAGCAGTTCTTC.

This clonotype was detected ten times or more. This chain links TRBV28 with TRBJ2-1; D uncertain. Trimming removed 5 bases at V and 1 base at J, with 12 bases between. CDR1 is MDHEN, CDR2 SYDVKM, per germline. The CDR3 loop spans 15 amino acids. The CDR3 region is CASSRNVLSYNEQFF. CDR3 DNA sequence: TGTGCCAGCAGTCGTAACGTGTTGTCCTACAATGAGCAGTTCTTC. Full variable domain (missing parts from reference TRBV28 and TRBJ2-1): DVKVTQSSRYLVKRTGEKVFLECVQDMDHENMFWYRQDPGLGLRLIYFSYDVKMKEKGDIPEGYSVSREKKERFSLILESASTNQTSMYLCASSRNVLSYNEQFFGPGTRLTVL.

Concerning this clonotype: A read error may explain this, as a much larger clone is one base away. This chain joins TRBV19 and TRBJ2-3, with D possibly being TRBD1 (5 bases). Germline V lookup: CDR1 LNHDA, CDR2 SQIVND (reference sequence). The CDR3 length is 15 residues. V shed 5 bases and J shed 6 bases, with 18 bases lying between them. CDR3 nucleotides: TGTGCCAGTAGTGCCCAGGGATCCTTCACCGATACGCAGTATTTT. This translates into CASSAQGSFTDTQYF.

In its sample, this clonotype was seen many times. V and J are TRBV24-1 and TRBJ1-5; 7 nucleotides match TRBD1. The CDR3 runs to 13 residues. V was clipped by 6 bases and J by 6 bases; unmatched bases: 4. CDR1 is KGHDR and CDR2 is SFDVKD in the germline V gene. CDR3 sequence: CATSQGGLQPQHF. CDR3 nucleotides: TGTGCCACCAGTCAGGGGGGCCTTCAGCCCCAGCATTTT.

This clonotype occurred a few times. The chain uses TRBV7-2 and TRBJ2-7, with TRBD2 identical over 10 bases. V gave up 2 bases and J gave up 5 bases; unmatched junction bases: 6. The CDR3 totals 15 residues. Germline V gives CDR1 SGHTA, CDR2 FQGNSA. Written as DNA, the CDR3 is TGTGCCAGCAGCTTAAAAAGCGGGAGGGCCCACGAGCAGTACTTC. Protein sequence: CASSLKSGRAHEQYF.